Listed here is a single T cell receptor (beta chain). The data are from a study of blood T cell repertoires in COVID-19. Overall study: Donors in the United States, Italy and Spain gave samples during acute or convalescent COVID-19.

Repertoires were generated with immunoSEQ multiplex PCR, while TCRdb's copy carries only in-frame clones and drops some. The sample lists roughly 400,000 clones; more than 85% were seen once. Participants were placed into cohorts based on the clinical history they reported. Exposed study participants had met a COVID-19 case within 2 weeks before entry. The source of this sequence is a woman in her forties who had been exposed to COVID-19. The sample taken for sequencing was PBMCs or T cells enriched from blood (not recorded which).

CDR3 sequence reads: CASSPGTGYTF. The CDR3 DNA is TGCGCCAGCAGCCCAGGGACAGGCTACACCTTC. V usage is TRBV5-1 and J usage is TRBJ1-2; tentatively, D is TRBD1 (6 bases). V gave up 4 bases and J gave up 8 bases, with 9 bases separating them. CDR3 length: 11 residues. Germline V gene data show CDR1 as SGHRS and CDR2 as YFSETQ.